This T cell receptor beta chain was retrieved from a study of blood T cell repertoires in COVID-19. Whole-study context: Samples taken during acute and convalescent COVID-19 were collected in the United States, Italy and Spain. PBMCs, B-cell-depleted T cells, or T cells provided the cDNA or gDNA that made up the material.

As handled by the study authors: Reference gene primer amplification gave nucleated cell count estimates. Assay: immunoSEQ multiplex PCR; the TCRdb copy retains only in-frame clones and omits some. The DNA gave D and trimming, while V, J and clone size come from that table. Counted here are 200,000 or so clones, 70% to 90% occurring once; the ten biggest clones make up more than 9%. This clone has only a few counts. Source material: peripheral blood. The clonotype was recovered from an elderly woman with acute or convalescent COVID-19.

CDR3 nucleotide sequence: TGTGCCAGCAGTTTTTCCAGGGTTGCGAACTATGGCTACACCTTC. Amino acids: CASSFSRVANYGYTF. V and J are TRBV28 and TRBJ1-2; TRBD1 is a possible D gene (5 bases). This CDR3 region has 15 residues. Germline CDR1 MDHEN, CDR2 SYDVKM. The V gene lost 3 bases and the J gene lost 2 bases, with 13 bases spanning the gap.